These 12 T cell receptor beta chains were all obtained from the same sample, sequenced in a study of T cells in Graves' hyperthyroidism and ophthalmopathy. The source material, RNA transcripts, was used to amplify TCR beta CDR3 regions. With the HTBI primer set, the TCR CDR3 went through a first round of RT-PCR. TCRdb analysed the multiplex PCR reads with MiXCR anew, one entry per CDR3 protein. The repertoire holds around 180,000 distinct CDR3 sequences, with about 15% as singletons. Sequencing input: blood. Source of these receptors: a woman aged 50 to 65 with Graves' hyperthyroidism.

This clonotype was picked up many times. CDR3 coding DNA: TGCAGTGCCAGGGTGGTAGCGGGGGATCAAGAGACCCAGTACTTC. This gives the protein CSARVVAGDQETQYF. The J gene is TRBJ2-5, the V gene TRBV20-1; TRBD2 agrees at 9 bases. V lost 6 bases, J lost 2 bases, and 10 bases stayed unmatched. This CDR3 contains 15 residues. CDR1 is DFQATT, CDR2 SNEGSKA, per germline (reference sequence).

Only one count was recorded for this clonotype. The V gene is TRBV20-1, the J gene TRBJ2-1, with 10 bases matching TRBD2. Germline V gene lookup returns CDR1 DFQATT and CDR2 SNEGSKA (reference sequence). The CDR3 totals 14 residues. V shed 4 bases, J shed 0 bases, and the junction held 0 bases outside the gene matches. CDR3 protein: CSATSGSSYNEQFF. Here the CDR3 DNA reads TGCAGTGCTACTAGCGGGAGCTCCTACAATGAGCAGTTCTTC.

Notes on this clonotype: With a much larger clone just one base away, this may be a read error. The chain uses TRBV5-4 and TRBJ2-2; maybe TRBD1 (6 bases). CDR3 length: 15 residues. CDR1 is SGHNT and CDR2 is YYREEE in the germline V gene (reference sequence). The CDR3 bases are TGTGCCAGCATCTTGGACAGCCCAAACACCGGGGAGCTGTTTTTT. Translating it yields CASILDSPNTGELFF.

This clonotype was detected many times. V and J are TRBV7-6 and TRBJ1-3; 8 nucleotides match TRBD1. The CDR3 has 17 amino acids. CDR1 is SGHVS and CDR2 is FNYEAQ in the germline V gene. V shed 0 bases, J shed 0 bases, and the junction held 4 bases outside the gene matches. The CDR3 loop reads CASSLASGTGSGNTIYF. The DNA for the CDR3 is TGTGCCAGCAGCTTAGCCAGCGGGACAGGCTCTGGAAACACCATATATTTT.

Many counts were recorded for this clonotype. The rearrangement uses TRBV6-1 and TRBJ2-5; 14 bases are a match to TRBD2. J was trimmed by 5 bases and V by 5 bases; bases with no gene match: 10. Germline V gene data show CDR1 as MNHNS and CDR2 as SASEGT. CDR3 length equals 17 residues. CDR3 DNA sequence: TGTGCCAGCAGTTCCAGGACTAGCGGGGGGACCATGGAGACCCAGTACTTC. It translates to CASSSRTSGGTMETQYF.

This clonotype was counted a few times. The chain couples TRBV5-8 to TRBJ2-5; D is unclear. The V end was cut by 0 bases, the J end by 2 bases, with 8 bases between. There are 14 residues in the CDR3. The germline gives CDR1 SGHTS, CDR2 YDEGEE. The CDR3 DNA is TGTGCCAGCAGCTTGGTAGGCGATCAAGAGACCCAGTACTTC. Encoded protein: CASSLVGDQETQYF.

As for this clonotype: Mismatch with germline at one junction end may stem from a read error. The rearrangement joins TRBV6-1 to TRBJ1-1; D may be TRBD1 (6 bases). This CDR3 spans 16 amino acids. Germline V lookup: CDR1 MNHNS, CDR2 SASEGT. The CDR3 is CASSLFFGQPSTEAFF. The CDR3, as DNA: TGCGCCAGCAGTCTCTTCTTTGGACAGCCATCCACTGAAGCTTTCTTT.

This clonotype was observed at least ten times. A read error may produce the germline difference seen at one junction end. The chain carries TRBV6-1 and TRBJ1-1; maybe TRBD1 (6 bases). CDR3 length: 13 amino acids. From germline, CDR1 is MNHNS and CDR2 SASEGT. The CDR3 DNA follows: TGTGCCAGCGCAGGGGCTTTGAACACTGGAGCTTTCTTT. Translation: CASAGALNTGAFF.

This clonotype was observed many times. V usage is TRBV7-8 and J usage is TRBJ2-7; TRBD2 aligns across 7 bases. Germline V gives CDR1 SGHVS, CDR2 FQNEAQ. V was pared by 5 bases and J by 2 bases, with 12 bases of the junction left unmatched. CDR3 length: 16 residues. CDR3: CASSRREGPFTYEQYF. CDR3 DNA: TGTGCCAGCAGCCGTAGGGAGGGACCATTCACCTACGAGCAGTACTTC.

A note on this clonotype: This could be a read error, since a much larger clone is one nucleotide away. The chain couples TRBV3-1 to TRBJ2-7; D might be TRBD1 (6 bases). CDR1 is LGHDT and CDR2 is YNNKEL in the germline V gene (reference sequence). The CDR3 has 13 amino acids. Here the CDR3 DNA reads TGTGCCAGCAGCCATCCGGACAGTTACGAGCGGTACTTC. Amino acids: CASSHPDSYERYF.

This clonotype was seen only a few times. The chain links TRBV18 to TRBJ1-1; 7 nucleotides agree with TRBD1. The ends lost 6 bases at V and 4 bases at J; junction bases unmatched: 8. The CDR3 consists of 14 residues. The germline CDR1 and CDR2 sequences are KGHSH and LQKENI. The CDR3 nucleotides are TGTGCCAGCTCCGAACTCGAGGGGGCCACTGAAGCTTTCTTT. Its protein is CASSELEGATEAFF.

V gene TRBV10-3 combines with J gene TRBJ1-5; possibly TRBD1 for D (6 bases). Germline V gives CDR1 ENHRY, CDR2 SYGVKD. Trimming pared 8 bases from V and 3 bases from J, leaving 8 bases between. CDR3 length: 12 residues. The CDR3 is CAIGQPNQPQHF. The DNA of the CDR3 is TGTGCCATCGGACAGCCCAATCAGCCCCAGCATTTT.